This TCR beta chain stems from a study of T cell responses to AZD1222 COVID-19 vaccine. Regarding the study as a whole: Two AZD1222 doses significantly raised spike-specific TCR breadth and depth over controls.

In regard to this clone: The antigen is undetermined.

Libraries were prepared by immunoSEQ multiplex PCR; TCRdb keeps only in-frame clonotypes and omits some of them. The table has some 150,000 clones, more than 85% seen once; the top ten hold over 0.85%. There are 12 residues in the CDR3. Germline loops: CDR1 MGHDK, CDR2 SYGVNS. Losses at the gene ends were 8 bases for V and 7 bases for J; bases not matched to a gene: 3. The chain carries TRBV25-1 and TRBJ1-2; TRBD1 matches at 11 bases. The sequencing used peripheral blood, collected on day 0 of MenACWY control vaccination. This receptor was identified in an adult in good health. The CDR3 nucleotides read TGTGCCAGCCAGGACAGGGGGCTTGGCTACACCTTC. Translated, it gives CASQDRGLGYTF.